What follows are 23 T cell receptor beta chains derived from one specimen sequenced in a study of T cell repertoires in cytomegalovirus infection. A single record per CDR3 protein comes from TCRdb applying MiXCR to the reads. The sample yields 150,000 to 200,000 distinct CDR3 sequences, nearly 9.5% seen once. The sample consisted of PBMCs. The receptor source for this set is a human donor in good health (CMV status not recorded). Some clones in this sample may be carry-over from other donors' samples.

Ten or more counts support this clonotype. The CDR3 nucleotides read TGTGCCAGCAGCTATGACAGGGTGGTGGGTGAAGCTTTCTTT. Translation gives CASSYDRVVGEAFF. V and J are TRBV7-8 and TRBJ1-1; 7 positions agree with TRBD1. Unmatched junction bases numbered 9, after V lost 4 bases and J lost 7 bases. CDR3 length equals 14 residues. The germline V gene has CDR1 SGHVS and CDR2 FQNEAQ.

This clonotype was found many times. CDR3 bases: TGTGCCACCGCTCAGGGACAGGGATCGGGCTACACCTTC. As protein: CATAQGQGSGYTF. V gene TRBV10-3 combines with J gene TRBJ1-2, with 9 bases fitting TRBD1. The CDR3 has 13 amino acids. Germline V gives CDR1 ENHRY, CDR2 SYGVKD. J gave up 8 bases and V 10 bases, and 11 bases lay outside the gene matches.

The chain couples TRBV19 to TRBJ1-1, with a weak D call TRBD1 (5 bases). The CDR3 is 14 amino acids. V was cut by 1 base and J by 4 bases, with 10 bases left in between. Germline V gene lookup returns CDR1 LNHDA and CDR2 SQIVND (reference sequence). The CDR3 loop reads CASSIGPGGTEAFF. As DNA, the CDR3 is TGTGCCAGTAGTATAGGGCCGGGGGGCACTGAAGCTTTCTTT.

In this sample, this clonotype turned up a few times. The gene calls are TRBV25-1 and TRBJ2-3, with a possible D match to TRBD1 (6 bases). The V end was cut by 2 bases, the J end by 2 bases, with 20 bases between. Germline loops: CDR1 MGHDK, CDR2 SYGVNS. This CDR3 has 18 amino acids. CDR3 region: CASSEPRQGTRNTDTQYF. The DNA for the CDR3 is TGTGCCAGCAGTGAACCGAGGCAGGGGACCAGAAACACAGATACGCAGTATTTT.

The chain uses TRBV6-2 or TRBV6-3 and TRBJ2-1; 9 positions agree with TRBD1. The CDR3 contains 15 residues. The junction had 18 bases not matched to a gene; V was cut back by 6 bases and J by 15 bases. CDR1 and CDR2 (germline): MNHEY, SVGEGT. For the CDR3, the DNA is TGTGCCAGCAGACGCTCCGGGACAGGGAAAAAAGATGCGTTCTTC. Translated, it gives CASRRSGTGKKDAFF.

Only a few counts were recorded for this clonotype. This chain joins TRBV2 and TRBJ2-5, with 10 positions matching TRBD2. The CDR3 runs 17 residues. V shed 2 bases, J shed 4 bases, and the junction held 10 bases outside the gene matches. The V gene's germline CDR1 is SNHLY and CDR2 FYNNEI. The CDR3 reads CASSESGLAGVRETQYF. CDR3 DNA: TGTGCCAGCAGTGAAAGCGGGCTAGCGGGGGTCAGAGAGACCCAGTACTTC.

This clonotype came up a few times. The CDR3 protein is CASSLAYNSPLHF. CDR3 coding DNA: TGTGCCAGCAGCTTGGCCTATAATTCACCCCTCCACTTT. The chain joins TRBV5-5 to TRBJ1-6; D ambiguous. The CDR3 spans 13 residues. Trimming left V 0 bases short and J 2 bases short, with 0 bases between. Germline V gene sequence: CDR1 SGHKS, CDR2 YYEKEE (reference sequence). Full variable domain (outside the CDR3, taken from reference TRBV5-5 and TRBJ1-6): DAGVTQSPTHLIKTRGQQVTLRCSPISGHKSVSWYQQVLGQGPQFIFQYYEKEERGRGNFPDRFSARQFPNYSSELNVNALLLGDSALYLCASSLAYNSPLHFGNGTRLTVT.

This clonotype showed up many times. The J gene is TRBJ2-7, the V gene TRBV10-3; D uncertain. Germline CDR1 reads ENHRY; CDR2 reads SYGVKD. This CDR3 is 13 amino acids long. The ends were cut back, 7 bases at V and 2 bases at J, with 12 bases in the middle. For the CDR3, the DNA is TGTGCCATCACGGGCGGTCCTCCCTACGAGCAGTACTTC. Its protein is CAITGGPPYEQYF.

This clonotype was counted between two and nine times. The V and J genes are TRBV7-8 and TRBJ1-2, with unresolved D. Germline loops: CDR1 SGHVS, CDR2 FQNEAQ. V lost 3 bases to trimming and J lost 0 bases, with 8 bases between them. CDR3 length: 14 residues. For the CDR3, the DNA is TGTGCCAGCAGCTTTAAAAGCACTAACTATGGCTACACCTTC. It translates to CASSFKSTNYGYTF.

There are many counts of this clonotype. The chain recombines TRBV7-2 with TRBJ2-3; 8 bases match TRBD2. This CDR3 spans 15 amino acids. Germline CDR1 and CDR2: SGHTA and FQGNSA. With 5 bases clipped from V and 2 bases from J, the junction kept 6 bases outside the gene matches. As DNA, the CDR3 is TGTGCCAGCAGCCTTCCGGGACTAGACACAGATACGCAGTATTTT. Translating gives CASSLPGLDTDTQYF.

This clonotype showed up many times. The chain couples TRBV28 to TRBJ2-3; D not resolved. This CDR3 region has 11 residues. Germline V lookup: CDR1 MDHEN, CDR2 SYDVKM. V shed 6 bases and J shed 8 bases, with 9 bases lying between them. The CDR3 loop reads CASRFLGTQYF. DNA of the CDR3: TGTGCCAGCAGGTTCCTTGGTACGCAGTATTTT.

The chain combines TRBV15 with TRBJ2-3; D unclear. Trimming took 1 base from V and 2 from J, leaving 4 bases between them. The CDR3 totals 13 residues. Germline-derived CDR1 and CDR2 are LNHNV and YYDKDF (reference sequence). CDR3 in amino acids: CATSRGYTDTQYF. In DNA, the CDR3 is TGTGCCACCAGCAGAGGTTACACAGATACGCAGTATTTT.

This clonotype was recorded at least ten times. A junction boundary mismatches the germline segment, possibly from a read error. The chain is built from TRBV7-7 and TRBJ2-1, with a weak D call TRBD2 (6 bases). This CDR3 is built from 14 residues. Germline V gene lookup returns CDR1 SSHAT and CDR2 FNYEAQ (reference sequence). The CDR3 DNA reads TGTGCTAGCAGCTTAGGCGGGACTTACAATGAGCAGTTCTTC. It yields the protein CASSLGGTYNEQFF.

There are many counts of this clonotype. The chain recombines TRBV7-2 with TRBJ2-5; D is possibly TRBD1 (5 bases). V shed 2 bases and J shed 4 bases, with 17 bases lying between them. Germline V CDR1 and CDR2: SGHTA, FQGNSA. The CDR3 is 16 residues long. CDR3: CASSLSGRGSAETQYF. DNA of the CDR3: TGTGCCAGCAGCTTATCCGGTAGGGGTTCGGCAGAGACCCAGTACTTC.

The chain recombines TRBV7-8 with TRBJ2-7, with a possible D match to TRBD1 (6 bases). The V and J ends lost 2 bases and 4 bases respectively, with 12 bases between them. CDR3 size: 14 residues. The germline CDR1 and CDR2 sequences are SGHVS and FQNEAQ. The CDR3 region is CASSLPTGLYEQYF. The CDR3 DNA sequence: TGTGCCAGCAGCTTACCCACAGGGTTATACGAGCAGTACTTC.

This clonotype was observed a few times. The chain is built from TRBV20-1 and TRBJ1-4, with D maybe TRBD1 (6 bases). Germline V CDR1 and CDR2: DFQATT, SNEGSKA (reference sequence). The CDR3 length is 11 residues. CDR3: CRIGRGEKLFF. The CDR3 nucleotides read TGCAGGATTGGGAGGGGGGAAAAACTGTTTTTT.

This clonotype was found many times. This chain links TRBV25-1 with TRBJ2-2; D not resolved. This CDR3 contains 17 residues. Trimming stripped 3 bases from V and 2 bases from J, with 16 bases between. Germline assignment: CDR1 MGHDK and CDR2 SYGVNS. CDR3 sequence: CASSESAPASNTGELFF. The DNA of the CDR3 is TGTGCCAGCAGTGAGTCGGCGCCAGCAAGTAACACCGGGGAGCTGTTTTTT.

This clonotype was recorded a few times. This chain connects TRBV24-1 to TRBJ1-1; 10 positions match TRBD1. Germline V gene sequence: CDR1 KGHDR, CDR2 SFDVKD. This CDR3 has 14 residues. After removal of 5 bases from V and 3 bases from J, the junction contained 2 bases not matched to a gene. DNA of the CDR3: TGTGCCACCAGTGCGGGACAGGGGTACACTGAAGCTTTCTTT. It codes for CATSAGQGYTEAFF.

The table lists this clonotype with many counts. For the CDR3, the DNA is TGTGCCAGCAGCTTAGCGACACGGCATAATGAAAAACTGTTTTTT. This codes for CASSLATRHNEKLFF. V is TRBV7-2 and J is TRBJ1-4; D call uncertain. From germline, CDR1 is SGHTA and CDR2 FQGNSA. Trimming removed 0 bases at V and 4 bases at J, with 9 bases between. This CDR3 region has 15 residues.

In its sample, this clonotype was seen many times. This chain connects TRBV5-6 to TRBJ2-7, with 8 bases identical to TRBD1. The CDR3 runs to 18 residues. Germline V lookup: CDR1 SGHDT, CDR2 YYEEEE. After removal of 4 bases from V and 0 bases from J, the junction contained 15 bases not matched to a gene. Here the CDR3 reads CASSAQRSRDRPSYEQYF. CDR3 bases: TGTGCCAGCAGCGCTCAACGTAGTCGGGACAGGCCCTCCTACGAGCAGTACTTC.

This clonotype was recorded at least ten times. This rearrangement joins TRBV12-3 or TRBV12-4 to TRBJ2-1, with 12 nucleotides matching TRBD1. The CDR3 runs to 17 residues. V shed 5 bases and J 4 bases; nucleotides not matched to a gene: 9. The CDR3 nucleotides are TGTGCCAGCAGTCCCCCGGGACAGGGGGCGCGTTACAATGAGCAGTTCTTC. Amino acid sequence: CASSPPGQGARYNEQFF.

A remark on this clonotype: A clone one base away is much larger, so this may be a read error. The rearrangement joins TRBV29-1 to TRBJ2-1; 11 bases agree with TRBD2. J gave up 9 bases and V 5 bases, and 15 bases lay outside the gene matches. CDR3 size: 16 residues. Germline V CDR1 and CDR2: SQVTM, ANQGSEA. CDR3 residues: CSVLPLSGRALVEQFF. DNA of the CDR3: TGCAGCGTTCTACCTCTTAGCGGGAGGGCCTTGGTTGAGCAGTTCTTC.

Note on this clonotype: With a much larger clone just one base away, this may be a read error. This chain joins TRBV11-2 and TRBJ1-2; tentative D call: TRBD1 (5 bases). The CDR3 spans 16 residues. V gave up 0 bases and J gave up 0 bases, with 11 bases separating them. Germline V CDR1 and CDR2: SGHAT, FQNNGV. In DNA form, the CDR3 reads TGTGCCAGCAGCTTAGATTCGGGGGGGACTAACTATGGCTACACCTTC. This sequence encodes CASSLDSGGTNYGYTF. The full variable domain, its missing parts supplied by reference TRBV11-2 and TRBJ1-2, is EAGVAQSPRYKIIEKRQSVAFWCNPISGHATLYWYQQILGQGPKLLIQFQNNGVVDDSQLPKDRFSAERLKGVDSTLKIQPAKLEDSAVYLCASSLDSGGTNYGYTFGSGTRLTVV.